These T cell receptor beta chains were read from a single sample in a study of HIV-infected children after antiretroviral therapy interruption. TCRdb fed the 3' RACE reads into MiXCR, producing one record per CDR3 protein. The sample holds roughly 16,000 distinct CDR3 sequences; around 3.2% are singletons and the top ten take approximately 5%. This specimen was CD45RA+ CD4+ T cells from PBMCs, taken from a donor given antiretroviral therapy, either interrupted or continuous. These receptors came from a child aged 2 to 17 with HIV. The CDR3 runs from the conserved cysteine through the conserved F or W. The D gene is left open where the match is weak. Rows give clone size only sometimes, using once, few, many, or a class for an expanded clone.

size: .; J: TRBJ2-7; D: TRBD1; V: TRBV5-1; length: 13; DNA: TGCGCCAGCAGCTGGACAGGGAGGACCGAGCAGTACTTC; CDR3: CASSWTGRTEQYF
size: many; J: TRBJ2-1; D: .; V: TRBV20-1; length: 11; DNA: TGCAGTGCTAGAAGCTACAATGAGCAGTTCTTC; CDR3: CSARSYNEQFF
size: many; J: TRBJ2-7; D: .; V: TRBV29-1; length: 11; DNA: TGCAGCGTTGGGTTAGGATACGAGCAGTACTTC; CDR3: CSVGLGYEQYF
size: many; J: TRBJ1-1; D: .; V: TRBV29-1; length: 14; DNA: TGCAGCGTCGATAGAACAGGGACGAACACTGAAGCTTTCTTT; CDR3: CSVDRTGTNTEAFF
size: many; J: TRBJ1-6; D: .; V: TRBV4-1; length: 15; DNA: TGCGCCAGCAGCCAAGATAATAGGGCGGAGACACCCCTCCACTTT; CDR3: CASSQDNRAETPLHF
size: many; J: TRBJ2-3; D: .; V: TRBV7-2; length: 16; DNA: TGTGCCAGCAGCTTAGAGGGCGGGGTAAACACAGATACGCAGTATTTT; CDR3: CASSLEGGVNTDTQYF
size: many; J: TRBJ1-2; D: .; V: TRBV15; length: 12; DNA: TGTGCCACCAGCAGAGGTCCGAGTGGCTACACCTTC; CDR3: CATSRGPSGYTF
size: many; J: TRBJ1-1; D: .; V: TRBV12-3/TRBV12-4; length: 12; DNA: TGTGCCAGCAGCCCCGGGACACCTTCGGCTTTCTTT; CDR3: CASSPGTPSAFF
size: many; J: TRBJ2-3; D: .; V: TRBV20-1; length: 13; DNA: TGCAGTGCTGCGGAAAGGGCCGCAGATACGCAGTATTTT; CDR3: CSAAERAADTQYF
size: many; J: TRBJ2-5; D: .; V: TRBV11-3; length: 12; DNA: TGTGCCAGCGGGACAAACCAAGAGACCCAGTACTTC; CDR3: CASGTNQETQYF
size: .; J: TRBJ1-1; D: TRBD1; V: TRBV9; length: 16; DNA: TGTGCCAGCAGCGTAGCTACCCCCGGACAGGGGGCTGGAGCTTTCTTT; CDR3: CASSVATPGQGAGAFF
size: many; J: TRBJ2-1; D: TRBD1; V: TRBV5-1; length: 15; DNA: TGCGCCAGCAGCCCGGGACAGGGTCCCTACAATGAGCAGTTCTTC; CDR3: CASSPGQGPYNEQFF
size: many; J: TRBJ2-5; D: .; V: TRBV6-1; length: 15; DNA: TGTGCCAGCAGTGAAATCCTGGAAGGGGAAGAGACCCAGTACTTC; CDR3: CASSEILEGEETQYF
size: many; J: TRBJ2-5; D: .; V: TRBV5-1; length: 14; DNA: TGCGCCAGCAGCCCGGGCGGGTACCAAGAGACCCAGTACTTC; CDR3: CASSPGGYQETQYF
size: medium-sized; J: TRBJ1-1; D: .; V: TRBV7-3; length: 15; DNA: TGTGCCAGCAGCCCCCGGGGGGGTCGGGAAACTGAAGCTTTCTTT; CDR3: CASSPRGGRETEAFF
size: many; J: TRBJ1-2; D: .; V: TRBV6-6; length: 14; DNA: TGTGCCAGCACCCGAGAGATCGACAGTTATGGCTACACCTTC; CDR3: CASTREIDSYGYTF
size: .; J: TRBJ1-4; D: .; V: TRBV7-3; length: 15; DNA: TGTGCCAGCAGCTTAGGGGCGACACAGGACGAAAAACTGTTTTTT; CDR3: CASSLGATQDEKLFF
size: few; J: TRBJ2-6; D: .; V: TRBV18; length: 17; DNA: TGTGCCAGCTCACCAAGACAGGTCGGGCGGGGGGCCAACGTCCTGACTTTC; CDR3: CASSPRQVGRGANVLTF
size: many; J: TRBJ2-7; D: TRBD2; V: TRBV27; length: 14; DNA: TGTGCCAGCAGTATAGCGGGAGTCTTCTACGAGCAGTACTTC; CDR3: CASSIAGVFYEQYF
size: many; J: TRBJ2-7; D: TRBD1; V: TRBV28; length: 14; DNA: TGTGCCAGCAGTCACAGGGGGAAAAGCTACGAGCAGTACTTC; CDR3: CASSHRGKSYEQYF
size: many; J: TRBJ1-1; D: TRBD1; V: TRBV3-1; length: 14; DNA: TGTGCCAGCAGCCATGGACAGGGGGGCACTGAAGCTTTCTTT; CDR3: CASSHGQGGTEAFF
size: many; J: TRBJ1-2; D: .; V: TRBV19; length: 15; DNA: TGTGCCAGTAGTTCAATATCCCCCCCCGCCTATGGCTACACCTTC; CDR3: CASSSISPPAYGYTF
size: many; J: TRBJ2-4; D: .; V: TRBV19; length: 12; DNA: TGTGCCAGCAGTGACAGTCAAAACACCTTGTACTTT; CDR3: CASSDSQNTLYF
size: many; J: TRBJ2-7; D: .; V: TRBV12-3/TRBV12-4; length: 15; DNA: TGTGCCAGCAGTTTAGCGGACCGCGTACGCTACGAGCAGTACTTC; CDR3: CASSLADRVRYEQYF
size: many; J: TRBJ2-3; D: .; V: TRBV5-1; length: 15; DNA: TGCGCCAGCAGCTTGGAGGTGGGGGGGCCAGATACGCAGTATTTT; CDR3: CASSLEVGGPDTQYF
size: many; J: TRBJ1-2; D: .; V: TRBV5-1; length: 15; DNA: TGCGCCAGCAGCTTTGATTTTGGGCAGGGCGATGGCTACACCTTC; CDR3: CASSFDFGQGDGYTF
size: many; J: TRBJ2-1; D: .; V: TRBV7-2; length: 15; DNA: TGTGCCAGCAGCCTCGGACTCCCCTCCTACAATGAGCAGTTCTTC; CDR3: CASSLGLPSYNEQFF
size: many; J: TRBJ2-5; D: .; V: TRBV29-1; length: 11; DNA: TGCAGCGTTGCCCCTGGGGAGACCCAGTACTTC; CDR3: CSVAPGETQYF
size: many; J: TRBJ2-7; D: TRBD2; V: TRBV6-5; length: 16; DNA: TGTGCCAGCAGCCCAGCACTAGCGGGAAGCCCCGCCGAGCAGTACTTC; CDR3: CASSPALAGSPAEQYF
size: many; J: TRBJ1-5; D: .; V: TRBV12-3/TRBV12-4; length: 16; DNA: TGTGCCAGCAGCTTTCGTAGGGGGGCGGCCAATCAGCCCCAGCATTTT; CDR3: CASSFRRGAANQPQHF
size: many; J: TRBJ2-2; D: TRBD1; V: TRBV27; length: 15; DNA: TGTGCCAGCAGCCCCGGGACAGGGTTCACCGGGGAGCTGTTTTTT; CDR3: CASSPGTGFTGELFF
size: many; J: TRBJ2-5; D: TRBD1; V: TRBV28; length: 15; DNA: TGTGCCATCAACAGTTTAGGGGGCGGTCTAGAGACCCAGTACTTC; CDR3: CAINSLGGGLETQYF
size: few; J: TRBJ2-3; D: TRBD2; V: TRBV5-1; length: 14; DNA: TGCGCCAGCAGCACAGCGGGGGGGCCAGATACGCAGTATTTT; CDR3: CASSTAGGPDTQYF
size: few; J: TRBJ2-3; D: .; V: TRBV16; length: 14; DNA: TGTGCCAGCAGCCATACGGGCGGCCCGGATACGCAGTATTTT; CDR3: CASSHTGGPDTQYF
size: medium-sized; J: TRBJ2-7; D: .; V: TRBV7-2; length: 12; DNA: TGTGCCAGCAGCTTAGTTCTCGGGGAGCAGTACTTC; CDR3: CASSLVLGEQYF
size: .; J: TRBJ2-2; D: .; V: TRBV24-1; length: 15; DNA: TGTGCCACCTCCTCCAGGGTAACGGACACCGGGGAGCTGTTTTTT; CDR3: CATSSRVTDTGELFF
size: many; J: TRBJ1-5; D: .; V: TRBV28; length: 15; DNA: TGTGCCAGCAGCCCCCCCAGGACGATGGGGCAGCCCCAGCATTTT; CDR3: CASSPPRTMGQPQHF
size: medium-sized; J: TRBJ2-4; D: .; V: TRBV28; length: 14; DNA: TGTGCCAGCAGTTCGACCCAAGTGGGGGACATTCAGTACTTC; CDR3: CASSSTQVGDIQYF
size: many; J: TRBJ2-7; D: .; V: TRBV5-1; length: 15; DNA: TGCGCCAGCAGCCCCGGGACTCCGATTCGGGGCGAGCAGTACTTC; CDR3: CASSPGTPIRGEQYF
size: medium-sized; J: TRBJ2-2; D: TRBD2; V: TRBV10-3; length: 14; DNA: TGTGCCATCATGGCAAGCGGGACCACCGGGGAGCTGTTTTTT; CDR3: CAIMASGTTGELFF